A single sample gave rise to the 7 T cell receptor beta chains below, sequenced in a study of blood T cells in healthy people across ages. With a J-beta primer mix and a sample-barcoded 5' primer, a second PCR ran about 7 to 12 cycles. TCRdb analysed the 5' RACE reads with MiXCR anew, one entry per CDR3 protein. There are 800,000 to 1,000,000 distinct CDR3 sequences in the sample; 40% to 60% occur only once, and 13% lies in the top ten. Sequenced sample: blood. These receptors were taken from a man aged 25 to 40 in good health.

The chain is built from TRBV6-6 and TRBJ1-3; D gene uncertain. Per the germline V gene, CDR1 is MNHNY and CDR2 is SVGAGI (reference sequence). The CDR3 totals 14 residues. The germline V and J ends were trimmed by 6 bases and 4 bases, with 13 bases remaining between them. In nucleotides, the CDR3 is TGTGCCAGCAGCCTTACACTGCTAGGAAACACCATATATTTT. It encodes CASSLTLLGNTIYF.

The V gene is TRBV5-1, the J gene TRBJ2-7, with 7 bases matching TRBD1. The CDR3 spans 13 residues. Looked up from germline, CDR1 is SGHRS and CDR2 is YFSETQ. V trimming: 4 bases; J trimming: 5 bases; junction bases outside the gene matches: 6. CDR3 DNA: TGCGCCAGCAGCATTCCGGGACAGCACGAGCAGTACTTC. Translation: CASSIPGQHEQYF.

This clonotype was recorded a few times. The chain couples TRBV6-5 to TRBJ1-2, with D maybe TRBD1 (6 bases). The CDR3 runs 13 residues. V was clipped by 6 bases and J by 8 bases, with 16 bases between them. The germline CDR1 and CDR2 sequences are MNHEY and SVGAGI. The CDR3 nucleotides are TGTGCCAGCAGAGAAACAGGGATGGAGGGCTACACCTTC. It encodes CASRETGMEGYTF.

V gene TRBV7-2 combines with J gene TRBJ2-3; the D gene is possibly TRBD1 (6 bases). The germline V and J ends were trimmed by 5 bases and 2 bases, with 14 bases remaining between them. Germline CDR1 is SGHTA and CDR2 is FQGNSA. This CDR3 is 15 amino acids long. DNA of the CDR3: TGTGCCAGCAGCCCGCAGGGGCTGTTCACAGATACGCAGTATTTT. Amino acids: CASSPQGLFTDTQYF. Based on the CDR3 plus reference TRBV7-2 and TRBJ2-3, the full variable domain is GAGVSQSPSNKVTEKGKDVELRCDPISGHTALYWYRQSLGQGLEFLIYFQGNSAPDKSGLPSDRFSAERTGGSVSTLTIQRTQQEDSAVYLCASSPQGLFTDTQYFGPGTRLTVL.

The chain combines TRBV25-1 with TRBJ1-2; tentative D call: TRBD1 (6 bases). The CDR3 has 13 amino acids. V was pared by 7 bases and J by 4 bases, with 13 bases between. Germline V CDR1 and CDR2: MGHDK, SYGVNS. The CDR3 reads CASTRGHLYGYTF. In DNA form, the CDR3 reads TGTGCCAGCACCAGGGGACACCTCTATGGCTACACCTTC.

This clonotype showed up just once. The chain recombines TRBV20-1 with TRBJ2-1, with 11 nucleotides matching TRBD2. Losses at the gene ends were 0 bases for V and 6 bases for J; bases not matched to a gene: 4. The germline gives CDR1 DFQATT, CDR2 SNEGSKA (reference sequence). This CDR3 has 15 amino acids. The CDR3 nucleotides read TGCAGTGCTAGAGATGGTAGCGGGGGGGCCAATGAGCAGTTCTTC. As protein: CSARDGSGGANEQFF.

V is TRBV6-1 and J is TRBJ2-1; 11 positions agree with TRBD2. V lost 6 bases to trimming and J lost 1 base; unmatched junction nucleotides: 11. The germline V gene encodes CDR1 MNHNS and CDR2 SASEGT. The CDR3 runs 18 residues. CDR3 DNA sequence: TGTGCCAGCAGGCCGGGCCTAGCGGGGGGCCTTTCCTACAATGAGCAGTTCTTC. Its protein product is CASRPGLAGGLSYNEQFF.